The 8 T cell receptor beta chains reported below all come from one sample, sequenced in a study of technical replicates of blood from a handful of donors. Libraries were prepared by immunoSEQ multiplex PCR; TCRdb keeps only in-frame clonotypes and omits some of them. This sample carries approximately 81,000 clones, approximately 94% of them seen once, and the ten largest clones take about 0.37%. Sequenced sample: T cells isolated from PBMCs. Source of these receptors: a human donor in good health.

The count of this clone is one. The CDR3 sequence: CASSLRQVSYEQYF. CDR3 sequence (DNA): TGCGCCAGCAGCTTGAGACAGGTCTCCTACGAGCAGTACTTC. V is TRBV4-1 and J is TRBJ2-7, with D maybe TRBD1 (6 bases). The V end lost 5 bases, the J end lost 0 bases, and 11 bases lay between the germline ends. CDR1 and CDR2 (germline): MGHRA, YSYEKL. This CDR3 has 14 amino acids.

This chain uses TRBV6-1 with TRBJ2-5; TRBD2 is a possible D gene (7 bases). CDR3 length: 14 residues. Germline-derived CDR1 and CDR2 are MNHNS and SASEGT. Trimming took off 9 bases at V and 2 bases at J, with 16 bases between the two ends. In nucleotides, the CDR3 is TGTGCCAGGGAGAGAGGGGGGGTGCAAGAGACCCAGTACTTC. This encodes CARERGGVQETQYF.

The count of this clone is one. The V call is TRBV7-9, the J call TRBJ2-1, with TRBD2 matching 7 bases. The length of the CDR3 is 14 residues. The germline V gene encodes CDR1 SEHNR and CDR2 FQNEAQ (reference sequence). J gave up 8 bases and V 3 bases, and 7 bases lay outside the gene matches. CDR3 coding DNA: TGTGCCAGCAGCTTGAGCGGGAAATTTCATGAGCAGTTCTTC. Translating gives CASSLSGKFHEQFF.

This rearrangement joins TRBV27 to TRBJ2-1; the match to TRBD2 covers 10 bases. The V and J ends lost 1 base and 9 bases, in that order; junction bases with no gene match: 15. Germline CDR1 and CDR2: MNHEY and SMNVEV (reference sequence). The CDR3 has 18 residues. CDR3 amino acids: CASSLFVPLAGVPGEQFF. CDR3 nucleotide sequence: TGTGCCAGCAGTTTATTCGTGCCGCTAGCGGGAGTACCAGGTGAGCAGTTCTTC.

This clone appeared once. CDR3 sequence reads: CASSLLAGGNTIYF. In nucleotides, the CDR3 is TGTGCCAGCAGCTTACTAGCCGGGGGAAACACCATATATTTT. This chain joins TRBV7-9 and TRBJ1-3; no definite D call. Germline lookup yields CDR1 SEHNR and CDR2 FQNEAQ (reference sequence). V was cut by 2 bases and J by 4 bases, with 9 bases left in between. CDR3 length equals 14 residues.

This clone has just one count. CDR3 in amino acids: CASSWSRGGEQFF. As DNA, the CDR3 is TGTGCCAGCAGTTGGAGTCGGGGGGGTGAGCAGTTCTTC. The chain combines TRBV27 with TRBJ2-1; 8 bases fit TRBD2. CDR1 and CDR2 from the germline V gene are MNHEY and SMNVEV (reference sequence). This CDR3 is built from 13 residues. J was trimmed by 9 bases and V by 4 bases; bases with no gene match: 5.

J is TRBJ2-4 and V is TRBV19; D unresolved. V was pared by 2 bases and J by 1 base, with 3 bases between. Germline V gene lookup returns CDR1 LNHDA and CDR2 SQIVND (reference sequence). There are 13 residues in the CDR3. The CDR3 is CASSILAKNIQYF. The CDR3 nucleotides read TGTGCCAGTAGTATACTGGCCAAAAACATTCAGTACTTC.

CDR3 sequence (DNA): TGTGCCATCAGTGAGCCGGGACAGGGCGGTCAGCCCCAGCATTTT. Its protein is CAISEPGQGGQPQHF. The J gene is TRBJ1-5, the V gene TRBV10-3; 9 bases are a match to TRBD1. The length of the CDR3 is 15 residues. V was pared by 2 bases and J by 6 bases, with 5 bases of the junction left unmatched. Germline CDR1 and CDR2: ENHRY and SYGVKD.